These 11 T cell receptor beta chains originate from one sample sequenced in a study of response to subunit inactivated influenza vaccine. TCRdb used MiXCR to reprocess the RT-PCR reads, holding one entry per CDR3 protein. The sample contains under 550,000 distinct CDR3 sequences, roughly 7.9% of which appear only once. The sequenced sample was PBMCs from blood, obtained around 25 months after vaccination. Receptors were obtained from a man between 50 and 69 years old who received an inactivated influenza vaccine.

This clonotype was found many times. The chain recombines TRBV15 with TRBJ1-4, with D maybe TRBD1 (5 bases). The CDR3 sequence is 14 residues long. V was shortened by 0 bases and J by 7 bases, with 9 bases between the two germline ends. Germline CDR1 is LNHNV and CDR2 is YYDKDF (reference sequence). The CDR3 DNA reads TGTGCCACCAGCAGAGAGGGGGGGACTGAAAAACTGTTTTTT. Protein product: CATSREGGTEKLFF.

The CDR3 DNA is TGTGCCAGCAGTTTTCGGACAGGGGGATTCCCTTCTGGGGCCAACGTCCTGACTTTC. Amino acid sequence: CASSFRTGGFPSGANVLTF. V usage is TRBV12-3 or TRBV12-4 and J usage is TRBJ2-6, with 10 nucleotides matching TRBD1. The CDR3 loop spans 19 amino acids. V gave up 3 bases and J gave up 1 base; unmatched junction bases: 9.

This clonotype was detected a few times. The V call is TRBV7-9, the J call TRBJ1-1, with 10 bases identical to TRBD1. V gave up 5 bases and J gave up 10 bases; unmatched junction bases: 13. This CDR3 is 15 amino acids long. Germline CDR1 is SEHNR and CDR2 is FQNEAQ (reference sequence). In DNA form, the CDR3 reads TGTGCCAGCAGCAGTCCCGGGACAGGGGCCGTGGGAGCTTTCTTT. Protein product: CASSSPGTGAVGAFF.

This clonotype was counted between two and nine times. The CDR3 here is CASSQDRRGLQPQHF. In nucleotides, the CDR3 is TGTGCCAGCAGCCAAGATCGGAGGGGATTACAGCCCCAGCATTTT. This chain links TRBV4-2 with TRBJ1-5; D may be TRBD1 (5 bases). In germline, CDR1 is LGHNA, CDR2 YNFKEQ. Trimming removed 0 bases from V and 7 bases from J, with 13 bases in between. CDR3 length: 15 amino acids.

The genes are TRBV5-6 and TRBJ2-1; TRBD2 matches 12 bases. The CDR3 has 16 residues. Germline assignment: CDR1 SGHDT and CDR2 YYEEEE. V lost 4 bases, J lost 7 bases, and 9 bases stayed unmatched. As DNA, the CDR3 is TGTGCCAGCAGCCCGGACTTGACTAGCGGGAGTAATGAGCAGTTCTTC. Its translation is CASSPDLTSGSNEQFF. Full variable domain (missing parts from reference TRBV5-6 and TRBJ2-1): DAGVTQSPTHLIKTRGQQVTLRCSPKSGHDTVSWYQQALGQGPQFIFQYYEEEERQRGNFPDRFSGHQFPNYSSELNVNALLLGDSALYLCASSPDLTSGSNEQFFGPGTRLTVL.

The chain's CDR3 is CASSSNPGQGDSNQPQHF. The DNA of the CDR3 is TGTGCCAGCAGCAGCAACCCGGGACAGGGAGATAGCAATCAGCCCCAGCATTTT. The genes are TRBV21-1 and TRBJ1-5; the D call TRBD1 from the table was never checked on the DNA. TRBV21-1 counts as a pseudogene. The CDR3 runs to 18 residues.

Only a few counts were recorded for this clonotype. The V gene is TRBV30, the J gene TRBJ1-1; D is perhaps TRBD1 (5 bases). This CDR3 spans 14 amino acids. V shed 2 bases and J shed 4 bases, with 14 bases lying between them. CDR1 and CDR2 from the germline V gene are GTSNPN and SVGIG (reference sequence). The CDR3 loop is CAWSLQVPGTEAFF. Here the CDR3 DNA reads TGTGCCTGGAGTCTACAGGTACCCGGCACTGAAGCTTTCTTT.

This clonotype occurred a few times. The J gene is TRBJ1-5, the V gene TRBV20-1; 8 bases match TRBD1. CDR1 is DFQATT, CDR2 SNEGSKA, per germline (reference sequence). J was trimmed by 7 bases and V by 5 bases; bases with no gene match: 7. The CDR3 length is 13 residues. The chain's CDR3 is CSAGGQGGQPQHF. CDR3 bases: TGCAGTGCTGGCGGACAGGGAGGACAGCCCCAGCATTTT.

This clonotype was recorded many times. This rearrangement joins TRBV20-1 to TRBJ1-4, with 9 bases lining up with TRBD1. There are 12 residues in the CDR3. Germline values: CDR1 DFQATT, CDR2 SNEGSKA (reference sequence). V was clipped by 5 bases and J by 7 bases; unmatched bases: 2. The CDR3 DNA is TGCAGTGCTGGACAGGGGAGTGAAAAACTGTTTTTT. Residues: CSAGQGSEKLFF.

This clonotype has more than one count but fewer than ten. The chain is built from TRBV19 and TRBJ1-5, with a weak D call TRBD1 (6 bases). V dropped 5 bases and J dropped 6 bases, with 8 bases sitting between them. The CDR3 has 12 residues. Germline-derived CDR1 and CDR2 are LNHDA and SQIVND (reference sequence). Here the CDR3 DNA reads TGTGCCAGTAGTCTGGGGGCTCAGCCCCAGCATTTT. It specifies CASSLGAQPQHF.

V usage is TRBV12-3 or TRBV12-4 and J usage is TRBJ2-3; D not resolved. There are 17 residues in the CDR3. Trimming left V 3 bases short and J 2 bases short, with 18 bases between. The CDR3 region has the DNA TGTGCCAGCAGTTTGGGGTCGTCGGGCGCAGTCACAGATACGCAGTATTTT. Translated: CASSLGSSGAVTDTQYF.